Listed below are T cell receptor beta chains from one sample, sequenced in a study of regulatory T cells in long-lasting Graves disease. TCRdb reprocessed the multiplex PCR reads via MiXCR and lists one record per CDR3 protein. The sample gives a few hundred thousand distinct CDR3 sequences, approximately 10% of which show up once; approximately 20% is in the top ten. The data were also submitted as part of a second study, on T cells in Graves' hyperthyroidism and ophthalmopathy.

Sequences were derived from peripheral blood mononuclear cells (PBMCs), sampled at new diagnosis, from a patient treated with antithyroid drugs. Receptors originate from a woman under 30 with Graves disease. The CDR3 runs from the conserved cysteine through the conserved F or W. The order of the fields is V gene, J gene, clone size, D gene, CDR3 protein, CDR3 DNA. A D gene is named only where the DNA matches it firmly. Clone sizes are given selectively: once, few, many, or a class where the clone is expanded.

>TRBV7-8|TRBJ2-1|many|TRBD2
CASSGSGLAGSLGEFF
TGTGCCAGCAGCGGGTCGGGACTAGCGGGATCCCTAGGCGAGTTCTTC
>TRBV18|TRBJ2-1|few|TRBD2
CASSPLLAGGDNEQFF
TGTGCCAGCTCACCATTACTAGCGGGGGGGGACAATGAGCAGTTCTTC
>TRBV18|TRBJ2-1|many|-
CASSTLRENNEQFF
TGTGCCAGCTCAACCTTAAGGGAGAACAATGAGCAGTTCTTC
>TRBV24-1|TRBJ2-1|many|-
CATSDPSGSFYNEQFF
TGTGCCACCAGTGATCCCAGCGGGTCCTTCTACAATGAGCAGTTCTTC
>TRBV15|TRBJ1-6|many|-
CATSRDPTDSPLHF
TGTGCCACCAGCAGAGATCCGACGGATTCACCCCTCCACTTT
>TRBV5-1|TRBJ1-1|many|-
CASSVSPTVSNTEAFF
TGCGCCAGCAGCGTTTCGCCGACAGTATCGAACACTGAAGCTTTCTTT
>TRBV6-2/TRBV6-3|TRBJ2-1|-|-
CASSYTGDTYNEQFF
TGTGCCAGCAGTTACACGGGAGACACCTACAATGAGCAGTTCTTC
>TRBV7-9|TRBJ1-3|-|-
CASSLDTSSGNTIYF
TGTGCCAGCAGCTTGGACACGAGCTCTGGAAACACCATATATTTT
>TRBV20-1|TRBJ2-5|many|-
CSARLVRGSTQYF
TGCAGTGCACGACTAGTGAGGGGCTCGACCCAGTACTTC
>TRBV6-2/TRBV6-3|TRBJ1-1|many|-
CASSYNLGRGTEAFF
TGTGCCAGCAGTTACAACCTAGGGCGGGGTACTGAAGCTTTCTTT
>TRBV15|TRBJ1-1|many|-
CATSRGAGRHTEAFF
TGTGCCACCAGCAGAGGGGCAGGGCGTCACACTGAAGCTTTCTTT
>TRBV5-6|TRBJ2-7|few|TRBD1
CASSLLPGTGPYEQYF
TGTGCCAGCAGCCTCCTACCCGGGACAGGGCCCTACGAGCAGTACTTC
>TRBV15|TRBJ2-1|-|-
CATSSSYGGLYNEQFF
TGTGCCACCAGCAGTTCATACGGGGGCCTATACAATGAGCAGTTCTTC
>TRBV28|TRBJ2-3|many|-
CASSFGPGGDTQYF
TGTGCCAGCAGTTTTGGGCCTGGGGGGGATACGCAGTATTTT